Shown below are 20 T cell receptor beta chains from a single sample sequenced in a study of CD8+CD57+ T cells in acquired aplastic anemia. Profiling of TCR beta VDJ combinations and CDR3 sequences used genomic DNA as template. MiXCR, applied by TCRdb to the reads, yields one record per CDR3 protein. In the table there are under 200,000 distinct CDR3 sequences, around half of which are singletons. CD8+CD57+ cell expansion, shown by flow cytometry, had occurred in the patients selected for sequencing. Material for sequencing was sorted CD4+, CD8+, or CD8+CD57+ T cells (not recorded which) from PBMCs. These receptors all stem from a human donor with aplastic anemia.

This clonotype has ten or more counts. V usage is TRBV27 and J usage is TRBJ1-6, with D possibly TRBD1 on 6 matching bases. The V end lost 0 bases, the J end lost 7 bases, and 10 bases lay between the germline ends. CDR1 is MNHEY, CDR2 SMNVEV, per germline (reference sequence). This CDR3 region has 15 residues. The DNA of the CDR3 is TGTGCCAGCAGTTTATCGGGGCAGGGGAATTCACCCCTCCACTTT. Amino acid sequence: CASSLSGQGNSPLHF.

V usage is TRBV20-1 and J usage is TRBJ2-3; 7 bases match TRBD2. This CDR3 has 14 residues. Germline V gene data show CDR1 as DFQATT and CDR2 as SNEGSKA (reference sequence). The trim removed 3 bases at V and 0 bases at J, leaving 3 bases unmatched. This CDR3 is CSASRAGSTDTQYF. CDR3 nucleotide sequence: TGCAGTGCTAGTCGAGCGGGGAGCACAGATACGCAGTATTTT.

The CDR3 reads CASSLEWGAPQYF. Written as DNA, the CDR3 is TGTGCCAGCAGCTTAGAATGGGGAGCCCCGCAGTACTTC. The genes are TRBV7-2 and TRBJ2-7; D perhaps matches TRBD2 (5 bases). The CDR3 has 13 amino acids. V was trimmed by 1 base and J by 9 bases, leaving 13 bases between them. Per the germline V gene, CDR1 is SGHTA and CDR2 is FQGNSA.

V usage is TRBV2 and J usage is TRBJ1-6; tentative D call: TRBD1 (6 bases). Germline V gives CDR1 SNHLY, CDR2 FYNNEI. Deletions cut 6 bases from V and 9 bases from J, with 12 bases between. CDR3 size: 13 residues. The CDR3 DNA is TGTGCCAGCAGCGGGACATGGGGTTCACCCCTCCACTTT. Its protein product is CASSGTWGSPLHF.

This chain joins TRBV10-3 and TRBJ2-7; no reliable D call. The CDR3 sequence is 14 residues long. The V gene lost 4 bases and the J gene lost 2 bases, with 12 bases spanning the gap. From germline, CDR1 is ENHRY and CDR2 SYGVKD. Here the CDR3 DNA reads TGTGCCATCAGTGGAGGCAGGATAACCTACGAGCAGTACTTC. This encodes CAISGGRITYEQYF.

For this clonotype: Mismatch with germline at one junction end may stem from a read error. The genes are TRBV20-1 and TRBJ2-5; D is unclear. Germline loops: CDR1 DFQATT, CDR2 SNEGSKA (reference sequence). This CDR3 contains 11 residues. CDR3 coding DNA: TGCAGTGCTCTAACTGGCCGGGCCCCCAGCTTC. As protein: CSALTGRAPSF.

This chain connects TRBV20-1 to TRBJ2-7; possibly TRBD2 for D (7 bases). The CDR3 is 15 residues long. Germline CDR1 and CDR2: DFQATT and SNEGSKA (reference sequence). With 5 bases removed from V and 1 base from J, the gap between germline ends came to 18 bases. The DNA for the CDR3 is TGCAGTGCTTTCTCAGGGGAGCGGGAATCCTACGAGCAGTACTTC. Translated: CSAFSGERESYEQYF.

Comments on this clonotype: A much larger clonotype is one base distant, so this may be a read error. The rearrangement links TRBV14 to TRBJ2-7, with D perhaps matching TRBD2 (6 bases). The closer fit of TRBJ2-1 to the DNA end suggests the J call may be wrong. The CDR3 sequence is 19 residues long. Germline loops: CDR1 SGHDN, CDR2 FVKESK. The CDR3 DNA follows: TGTGCCAGCAGCCAACCGTCACGAGGCGGGACCCCCTCCTACAATGAGCAGTTCTTC. This sequence encodes CASSQPSRGGTPSYNEQFF.

Details on this clonotype: Possible read error: a much larger clone is one base away. The chain recombines TRBV7-9 with TRBJ2-7; TRBD2 might be the D (6 bases). Germline V lookup: CDR1 SEHNR, CDR2 FQNEAQ (reference sequence). The CDR3 runs 15 residues. The DNA for the CDR3 is TGTGCCAGCAGCTCGGGAGTCAAGTCTTGGGACGAGCGGTACTTC. Protein: CASSSGVKSWDERYF.

This clonotype was seen at least ten times. The V call is TRBV20-1, the J call TRBJ1-2, with TRBD1 matching 9 bases. The junction had 9 bases not matched to a gene; V was cut back by 2 bases and J by 5 bases. Per germline, CDR1 DFQATT and CDR2 SNEGSKA (reference sequence). The CDR3 runs to 15 residues. CDR3 loop: CSARTLDRGGYGYTF. The DNA of the CDR3 is TGCAGTGCTAGAACTTTGGACAGGGGCGGGTATGGCTACACCTTC.

This clonotype was observed at least ten times. CDR3 sequence: CASSLVPFGNTIYF. Here the CDR3 DNA reads TGTGCCAGCAGCTTAGTACCTTTTGGAAACACCATATATTTT. The chain carries TRBV11-1 and TRBJ1-3; D uncertain. Trimming took off 1 base at V and 3 bases at J, with 7 bases between the two ends. Germline V gene lookup returns CDR1 SGHAT and CDR2 FQDESV (reference sequence). This CDR3 is 14 amino acids long.

The V call is TRBV2, the J call TRBJ1-5, with D hard to call. The germline gives CDR1 SNHLY, CDR2 FYNNEI. The CDR3 is 15 amino acids. V was clipped by 4 bases and J by 5 bases, with 15 bases between them. Here the CDR3 reads CASSGVFQEDQPQHF. DNA of the CDR3: TGTGCCAGCAGTGGAGTCTTCCAGGAAGATCAGCCCCAGCATTTT. The complete variable domain, with remaining parts taken from reference TRBV2 and TRBJ1-5, reads EPEVTQTPSHQVTQMGQEVILRCVPISNHLYFYWYRQILGQKVEFLVSFYNNEISEKSEIFDDQFSVERPDGSNFTLKIRSTKLEDSAMYFCASSGVFQEDQPQHFGDGTRLSIL.

There are many counts of this clonotype. The chain recombines TRBV7-3 with TRBJ2-5, with TRBD1 matching over 8 bases. The CDR3 consists of 13 residues. J was trimmed by 3 bases and V by 8 bases; bases with no gene match: 5. CDR1 is SGHTA and CDR2 is FQGTGA in the germline V gene. CDR3 bases: TGTGCCAGCGCTCCAGGGGGCGAAGAGACCCAGTACTTC. As protein: CASAPGGEETQYF.

The chain joins TRBV2 to TRBJ2-7, with TRBD1 identical over 7 bases. The CDR3 consists of 13 residues. Germline CDR1 and CDR2: SNHLY and FYNNEI. V lost 6 bases to trimming and J lost 2 bases; unmatched junction nucleotides: 4. CDR3 amino acids: CASRTGLTYEQYF. CDR3 nucleotide sequence: TGTGCCAGCAGGACAGGGTTAACCTACGAGCAGTACTTC. The variable domain in full, with the rest retrieved from reference TRBV2 and TRBJ2-7, is EPEVTQTPSHQVTQMGQEVILRCVPISNHLYFYWYRQILGQKVEFLVSFYNNEISEKSEIFDDQFSVERPDGSNFTLKIRSTKLEDSAMYFCASRTGLTYEQYFGPGTRLTVT.

To note about this clonotype: One junction end disagrees with the germline gene, perhaps due to a read error. The gene calls are TRBV7-9 and TRBJ2-7; D ambiguous. CDR3 length: 14 amino acids. Per the germline V gene, CDR1 is SEHNR and CDR2 is FQNEAQ (reference sequence). The CDR3 here is CTSSSTSSSHEQYF. CDR3 nucleotides: TGTACCAGCAGTAGCACGTCGAGCTCCCACGAGCAGTACTTC.

The CDR3 sequence is CATSRDHGDYEQYF. As DNA, the CDR3 is TGTGCCACCAGCAGAGATCATGGGGACTACGAGCAGTACTTC. The rearrangement joins TRBV15 to TRBJ2-7; D unresolved. The CDR3 totals 14 residues. Trimming took off 0 bases at V and 3 bases at J, with 9 bases between the two ends. Germline V gene sequence: CDR1 LNHNV, CDR2 YYDKDF (reference sequence).

A few counts support this clonotype. A much bigger clone sits one base away, suggesting this may be a read error. This chain joins TRBV19 and TRBJ1-1, with TRBD1 matching 7 bases. The CDR3 length is 15 residues. The germline V gene encodes CDR1 LNHDA and CDR2 SQIVND (reference sequence). The CDR3 region has the DNA TGTGCCAGTACCGACAGGGACCCTCTGAACGCTGAAGCTTTCTTT. Amino acids: CASTDRDPLNAEAFF.

This chain uses TRBV15 with TRBJ2-7, with D possibly being TRBD1 (6 bases). The CDR3 consists of 15 residues. Germline V lookup: CDR1 LNHNV, CDR2 YYDKDF (reference sequence). V was cut by 5 bases and J by 2 bases, with 16 bases left in between. The CDR3 DNA sequence: TGTGCCACCAGCGGGGACGACAGGCAACCCTACGAGCAGTACTTC. Encoded protein: CATSGDDRQPYEQYF.

The V and J genes are TRBV15 and TRBJ1-5; a weak D match, TRBD1 (5 bases). Germline V gene lookup returns CDR1 LNHNV and CDR2 YYDKDF (reference sequence). Trimming stripped 5 bases from V and 3 bases from J, with 17 bases between. The CDR3 spans 16 residues. In DNA, the CDR3 is TGTGCCACCAGCGCTCGCTCAGGGTTGGTCAATCAGCCCCAGCATTTT. Its protein is CATSARSGLVNQPQHF.

Concerning this clonotype itself: This could be a read error, since a much larger clone is one nucleotide away. As DNA, the CDR3 is TGCACCAGCAGCTGGGTCCGGGGGACAACTAATGAAAAACTGTTTTTT. Translating gives CTSSWVRGTTNEKLFF. V gene TRBV5-1 combines with J gene TRBJ1-4; TRBD1 might be the D (5 bases). Germline CDR1 and CDR2: SGHRS and YFSETQ. The CDR3 sequence is 16 residues long.